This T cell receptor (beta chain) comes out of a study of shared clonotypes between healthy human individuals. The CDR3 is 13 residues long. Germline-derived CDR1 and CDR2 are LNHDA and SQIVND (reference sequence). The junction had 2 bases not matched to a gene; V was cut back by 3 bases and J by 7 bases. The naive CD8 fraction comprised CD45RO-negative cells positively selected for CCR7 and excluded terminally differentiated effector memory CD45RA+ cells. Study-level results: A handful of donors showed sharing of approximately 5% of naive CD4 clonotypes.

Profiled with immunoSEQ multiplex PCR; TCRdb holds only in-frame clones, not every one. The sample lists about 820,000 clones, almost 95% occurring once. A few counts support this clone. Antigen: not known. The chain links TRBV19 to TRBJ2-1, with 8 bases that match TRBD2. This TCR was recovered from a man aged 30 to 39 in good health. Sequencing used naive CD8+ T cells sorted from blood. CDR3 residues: CASSMGLGNEQFF. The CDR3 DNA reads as TGTGCCAGTAGTATGGGACTAGGGAATGAGCAGTTCTTC.